This TCR beta chain stems from a study of OX40 agonist ivuxolimab in advanced cancers. Regarding the complete study: Ivuxolimab was an agonistic, fully human IgG2 monoclonal antibody directed against OX40 (CD134), a costimulatory receptor. Intravenous ivuxolimab was administered to patients every 2 weeks at six dose levels: 0.01, 0.1, 0.3, 1.5, 3 and 10 mg/kg. Among the 50 to 55 dose-escalation patients, around 20 had hepatocellular carcinoma, about 15 melanoma, 9 renal cell carcinoma and 9 head and neck cancer. A male proportion of under 85% and a mean age of 60 years, ranging from about 20 to 79, were recorded for the dose-escalation cohort. Prior anti-PD-1, anti-PD-L1 or anti-CTLA-4 therapy was permitted, and approximately 41% of dose-escalation patients had received checkpoint inhibitors. Three dose-escalation patients achieved partial responses, one with hepatocellular carcinoma and two with cutaneous melanoma. Peripheral TCRbeta sequencing was intended to test whether TCR sequence diversity was altered and clonal T-cell expansion was caused by ivuxolimab. The paper reports the monotherapy dose-escalation portion (N = 52 patients) of the phase I ivuxolimab trial. What the authors observed across the whole study: Low levels of normalized T-cell clonal expansion were also shown by some nonresponding patients. After ivuxolimab, expanded clones were on average more numerous among CD8+ T cells than among CD4+ T cells. The antigen specificity of the clonally expanded peripheral T cells was not determined. In the 0.1-3.0 mg/kg groups, partial responders had among the lowest normalized peripheral clonal expansion, particularly in CD8+ T cells. At doses of 0.1 to 3.0 mg/kg, clonal expansion of both CD4+ and CD8+ blood T cells was observed from baseline to week 6.

The germline V end is reduced by 0 bases and the J end by 2 bases; junction bases left unmatched: 5. Looking up the germline V gene (reference sequence) yields CDR1 SEHNR and CDR2 FQNEAQ. The CDR3 starts with the cysteine, ends with the phenylalanine, and has 16 residues. Just the 48-base CDR3 DNA is kept, in frame starting at base 1. Genomic DNA was isolated from the sorted cells so that the TCRbeta CDR3 region could be sequenced. TCRbeta CDR3 regions were sequenced using the immunoSEQ Assay. Sourced from immuneACCESS, this table was stored by TCRdb with only in-frame sequences that have V and J called. A share of the clones is absent; for the studies checked, an unresolved V gene accounts for under half, and the remainder has no known explanation. The sample data list tens of thousands of clones, and 85% to 90% of these were observed just once. The ten largest clones represent more than 10% of the sample.

Patients with autoimmune disease history or receiving systemic immunosuppression were excluded from the trial. In every dose cohort, peripheral blood was drawn for TCR sequencing at baseline, cycle 4 day 1, and cycle 7 day 1. Samples were obtained from an open-label, multicenter, first-in-human phase I dose-escalation trial of ivuxolimab. Adults with locally advanced or metastatic head and neck squamous cell, hepatocellular, melanoma or renal cell carcinoma were enrolled in the trial. CD4+ and CD8+ T cells were sorted separately from peripheral blood before TCR sequencing. In the case of this clone: The antigen it binds to is not known. Qualities for individual bases were not recorded, and no much larger clone is one base off.

The sequence is built from TRBV7-9 and TRBJ2-7; 9 central bases correspond to TRBD2. This clonotype was obtained from an adult with an advanced solid tumor such as melanoma, head and neck, liver or kidney cancer. Sequences were derived from CD4+ or CD8+ T cells sorted from blood, sampled in a trial of the OX40 agonist ivuxolimab. The nucleotide sequence is given as TGTGCCAGCAGCTTAGCCCATAGCGGGAGTCCCTACGAGCAGTACTTC. Translated, this is CASSLAHSGSPYEQYF.